Listed here is a single T cell receptor beta chain. Its antigen is unknown. Per-base quality was not reported, and no clone a single base away is much larger than it. This sample is drawn from a study of blood T cell repertoires in COVID-19 (dated by TCRdb to the early 2020s). At the level of the whole study: Collaborator samples came from the United States, Italy and Spain and covered acute and convalescent phases of COVID-19. The prospective study material was composed of cDNA or gDNA derived from T cells, B-cell-depleted T cells, or PBMCs. The dataset comprised deeply sampled blood TCRbeta repertoires from subjects exposed to, actively infected with, or recovered from COVID-19. The repertoires were released in a freely available public database intended as a resource for research on the immune response to SARS-CoV-2. Samples were obtained from the ongoing ImmuneRACE study (first 160 participants) and from 1,000 to 1,500 subjects provided by 6 global collaborators. Sample metadata almost always included a de-identified subject ID, COVID-19 status, age in years and sex. HLA class I and class II types, where available, came from metadata supplied by the sample provider rather than from assay-based typing.

Ends trimmed: V by 6 bases, J by 0 bases; bases unmatched to a gene: 4. The cysteine opens and the phenylalanine closes a CDR3 of 17 amino acids. Kept here is only the CDR3 DNA, which spans 51 bases and is read in frame from base 1. The germline V gene yields SNHLY for CDR1 and FYNNEI for CDR2. Collaborating institutions collected whole blood in K2EDTA tubes following their own protocols. Collaborator samples were shipped for TCRbeta analysis as frozen whole blood, isolated PBMCs, or DNA extracted from either sample type. TCRbeta CDR3 regions were amplified from genomic DNA by means of the immunoSEQ Assay, a bias-controlled multiplex PCR. The paper's data handling went like this. The number of nucleated cells in each sample was estimated from the amplification of reference gene primers within the assay. Sequence reads were collapsed and filtered to measure the absolute abundance of every unique TCRbeta CDR3 rearrangement. For each sample, productive Simpson clonality was calculated by taking the square root of Simpson's diversity index across productive rearrangements. TCRdb took this table from immuneACCESS and kept in-frame rearrangements with V and J called. Such tables lack part of the clones; where checked against another copy, unresolved V genes explain under half of the gap, and the rest is unexplained. V, J and clone size were drawn from that table, and D and trimming were deduced from the DNA. In all, the sample holds 89,000 or so clones, and 85% of those were seen once. The ten largest clones add up to 38% of the sample.

Overall study results and their limits: How much clinical and demographic metadata was included differed by source and by participant, and the metadata was provided uncurated.

Here the chain combines TRBV2 and TRBJ2-2, and 13 junction bases match TRBD2. The receptor comes from a man older than 75 with acute or convalescent COVID-19. Sequencing was carried out using peripheral blood. The DNA sequence follows: TGTGCCAGCAGCGGGACTAGCGGGATGGCGAACACCGGGGAGCTGTTTTTT. This translates into CASSGTSGMANTGELFF.